These T cell receptor beta chains were read from a single sample in a study of sequential checkpoint blockade in melanoma. Profiling relied on immunoSEQ multiplex PCR, and the TCRdb table lists in-frame clones only, not all of them. The repertoire has 20,000 to 25,000 clones, roughly 82% of them found once; the top ten carry roughly 11%. The input for sequencing was CD8+ T cells sorted from blood (inferred from file names), taken from a patient given nivolumab and ipilimumab in sequence. The receptor set was obtained from a human donor with melanoma. The CDR3 runs from the conserved cysteine through the conserved F or W. The D gene is left open where the match is weak. Not every row has a clone size; where given, it reads once, few, many or a size class.

- TRBJ1-5 TRBV28 once CASSSDSFNQPQHF TGTGCCAGCAGCTCCGACAGTTTCAATCAGCCCCAGCATTTT
- TRBJ1-5 TRBV30 - CAWSPGTRGLGNQPQHF TGTGCCTGGAGTCCCGGGACAAGGGGATTGGGCAATCAGCCCCAGCATTTT
TRBD1 TRBJ2-1 TRBV19 - CASSNDRGTYNEQFF TGTGCCAGTAGCAACGACAGGGGAACCTACAATGAGCAGTTCTTC
TRBD1 TRBJ2-2 TRBV7-3 - CASSSGQAKNTGELFF TGTGCCAGCAGCTCCGGACAGGCGAAAAACACCGGGGAGCTGTTTTTT
TRBD1 TRBJ1-3 TRBV7-2 - CASSSRDSSGNTIYF TGTGCCAGCAGCTCCCGGGACAGCTCTGGAAACACCATATATTTT
TRBD1 TRBJ1-1 TRBV30 - CAWRGTGRHTEAFF TGTGCCTGGAGGGGGACAGGGCGACACACTGAAGCTTTCTTT
- TRBJ1-2 TRBV28 - CASKIDSASGYTF TGTGCCAGCAAGATCGACTCGGCGAGTGGCTACACCTTC
TRBD1 TRBJ1-1 TRBV6-6 once CASSYRGDRAWEAFF TGTGCCAGCAGTTACCGTGGGGACAGGGCGTGGGAGGCTTTCTTT
- TRBJ2-3 TRBV5-6 - CASSLYPGGIGTDTQYF TGTGCCAGCAGCTTGTACCCTGGGGGGATCGGGACAGATACGCAGTATTTT
- TRBJ2-5 TRBV9 once CASSPRGSNWETQYF TGTGCCAGCAGCCCCCGTGGTAGCAACTGGGAGACCCAGTACTTC
TRBD1 TRBJ2-7 TRBV28 - CASSSIPQGAYEQYF TGTGCCAGCAGTTCGATCCCCCAGGGGGCCTACGAGCAGTACTTC
- TRBJ2-7 TRBV27 - CASSPGERKSEQYF TGTGCCAGCAGTCCGGGGGAGCGTAAGAGCGAGCAGTACTTC
TRBD1 TRBJ1-5 TRBV2 - CASRINLDRANQPQHF TGTGCCAGCAGGATAAACTTGGACAGGGCCAATCAGCCCCAGCATTTT
TRBD2 TRBJ2-7 TRBV5-1 once CASSIGTSGSSYEQYF TGCGCCAGCAGCATCGGGACTAGCGGGTCCTCCTACGAGCAGTACTTC
TRBD1 TRBJ2-7 TRBV2 - CASGPGTGVYEQYF TGTGCCAGCGGCCCCGGGACAGGTGTGTACGAGCAGTACTTC
TRBD2 TRBJ2-7 TRBV18 - CASSPTSGYEQYF TGTGCCAGCTCACCGACTAGCGGGTACGAGCAGTACTTC
TRBD1 TRBJ2-1 TRBV28 - CASSSLGTGVNEQFF TGTGCCAGCAGTTCCCTTGGGACAGGGGTGAATGAGCAGTTCTTC
TRBD2 TRBJ2-1 TRBV11-2 - CASSSVLAVRREQFF TGTGCCAGCAGCTCCGTCCTAGCGGTCCGAAGGGAGCAGTTCTTC
TRBD1 TRBJ2-7 TRBV28 - CASSQQGERQYF TGTGCCAGCAGTCAACAGGGGGAACGGCAGTACTTC
- TRBJ2-5 TRBV28 - CASSFIGSLLETQYF TGTGCCAGCAGTTTCATCGGGAGTCTGTTGGAGACCCAGTACTTC
TRBD1 TRBJ2-7 TRBV19 - CASSSWTGNYEQYF TGTGCCAGTAGCTCGTGGACAGGGAACTACGAGCAGTACTTC
- TRBJ2-1 TRBV6-6 once CALGGIRPYNEQFF TGTGCCCTTGGGGGGATAAGACCTTACAATGAGCAGTTCTTC
- TRBJ1-5 TRBV2 - CASSHSGYSNQPQHF TGTGCCAGCAGTCATTCAGGCTATAGCAATCAGCCCCAGCATTTT
TRBD2 TRBJ2-1 TRBV14 - CASSRLGVAGKNEQFF TGTGCCAGCAGCCGCCTAGGAGTAGCGGGAAAGAATGAGCAGTTCTTC
- TRBJ2-1 TRBV28 - CASSHGRTHNEQFF TGTGCCAGCAGTCACGGTCGGACACACAATGAGCAGTTCTTC
- TRBJ2-7 TRBV29-1 few CSVEDSFSYEQYF TGCAGCGTTGAAGACAGTTTCTCCTACGAGCAGTACTTC
TRBD2 TRBJ2-3 TRBV28 - CASSGLAGDRDTQYF TGTGCCAGCAGCGGACTAGCGGGAGACAGGGATACGCAGTATTTT
- TRBJ2-3 TRBV18 - CASSPSGTPTDTQYF TGTGCCAGCTCACCATCCGGGACTCCCACAGATACGCAGTATTTT
- TRBJ2-4 TRBV19 few CASSKGRIAKNIQYF TGTGCCAGTAGTAAAGGCAGGATAGCCAAAAACATTCAGTACTTC
TRBD2 TRBJ2-1 TRBV4-3 - CASSQELAGVGGQFF TGCGCCAGCAGCCAAGAGCTAGCGGGAGTGGGGGGGCAGTTCTTC
- TRBJ2-7 TRBV7-2 - CASSLNPGLIYEQYF TGTGCCAGCAGCTTAAACCCTGGACTGATCTACGAGCAGTACTTC
- TRBJ1-5 TRBV12-5 - CASGLATNFGRENSNQPQHF TGTGCTAGTGGTTTGGCCACGAACTTCGGCAGGGAAAATAGCAATCAGCCCCAGCATTTT
TRBD1 TRBJ2-3 TRBV5-6 - CASSLLTGGGTDTQYF TGTGCCAGCAGCCTCCTGACAGGGGGAGGGACAGATACGCAGTATTTT
- TRBJ1-2 TRBV28 - CASSFAGMGYTF TGTGCCAGCAGTTTCGCGGGAATGGGGTACACCTTC
TRBD2 TRBJ2-1 TRBV29-1 - CSVVGLGGSSYNEQFF TGCAGCGTTGTAGGATTGGGGGGGAGCTCCTACAATGAGCAGTTCTTC
TRBD1 TRBJ2-6 TRBV7-9 few CASSFDRAGANVLTF TGTGCCAGCAGCTTTGACAGGGCTGGGGCCAACGTCCTGACTTTC
TRBD1 TRBJ1-1 TRBV6-6 - CASSHRRTGLNTEAFF TGTGCCAGCAGCCACCGCCGGACAGGGCTAAACACTGAAGCTTTCTTT
TRBD2 TRBJ2-1 TRBV7-6 - CASSLYSSGGPNEQFF TGTGCCAGCAGCTTATACAGTAGCGGGGGACCCAATGAGCAGTTCTTC
- TRBJ2-3 TRBV5-6 - CASSLGQGRADTQYF TGTGCCAGCAGCTTGGGACAGGGGAGGGCAGATACGCAGTATTTT
- TRBJ1-2 TRBV14 - CASSQDQSLSYGYTF TGTGCCAGCAGCCAAGATCAAAGCCTTTCCTATGGCTACACCTTC
TRBD1 TRBJ1-1 TRBV5-1 - CASSLTNRGRNTEAFF TGCGCCAGCAGCTTGACAAACAGGGGAAGGAACACTGAAGCTTTCTTT
- TRBJ2-3 TRBV7-2 - CASRYRTGGGTDTQYF TGTGCCAGCAGATACCGGACGGGCGGAGGAACAGATACGCAGTATTTT
TRBD1 TRBJ2-1 TRBV27 - CASSLGQGGSNEQFF TGTGCCAGCAGTTTGGGACAGGGCGGGTCCAATGAGCAGTTCTTC
TRBD2 TRBJ2-1 TRBV18 - CASSGAGTSVSFF TGTGCCAGCTCAGGGGCCGGGACTAGCGTCTCGTTCTTC
TRBD1 TRBJ2-5 TRBV6-1 - CASTPGAGGEETQYF TGTGCCAGCACCCCCGGGGCAGGGGGCGAGGAGACCCAGTACTTC
- TRBJ2-1 TRBV5-1 - CASSVAGFYNEQFF TGCGCCAGCAGCGTGGCAGGGTTCTACAATGAGCAGTTCTTC
TRBD1 TRBJ1-4 TRBV30 - CAWRGPGQGGEKLFF TGTGCCTGGAGGGGCCCGGGACAGGGAGGAGAAAAACTGTTTTTT